This entry is about one TCR beta chain. Patients from Seattle were sampled longitudinally, starting during active infection. The sample originates from a study of blood T cell repertoires in COVID-19. For the study at large: From T cells, B-cell-depleted T cells, or PBMCs came the material, which was cDNA or gDNA.

Using immunoSEQ multiplex PCR, the repertoire was profiled, and TCRdb retains in-frame clones only, with some absent. The sample contains tens of thousands of clones, approximately 84% of which appear only once. The CDR3 length is 18 residues. V shed 2 bases, J shed 0 bases, and the junction held 7 bases outside the gene matches. From germline, CDR1 is MDHEN and CDR2 SYDVKM. The gene calls are TRBV28 and TRBJ2-1, with 10 bases matching TRBD2. The receptor was derived from a man aged 55-75 years with COVID-19, enrolled during active disease. Sequencing was done on a sample of peripheral blood. CDR3 sequence reads: CASSLASGSTVSYNEQFF. The CDR3 coding sequence is TGTGCCAGCAGTTTAGCTAGCGGGAGTACAGTCTCCTACAATGAGCAGTTCTTC.